This T cell receptor (beta chain) comes out of a study of blood T cells in healthy people across ages (dated by TCRdb to between 2015 and 2017). Study-level background: In model experiments, template switching captured about one uniquely barcoded TCR beta cDNA molecule for every two T cells. The donors were split into four age groups: young (average around 15 years), middle-aged (about 40), aged (approximately 60) and long-lived (approximately 89). For two donors (one aged 18 to 29 and one aged 80 or older), the study analyzed two additional independent replicas of 1 million unique cDNA reads from the same blood draw. The study measured age-related changes in TCR beta repertoire diversity using deep sequencing normalized with unique cDNA molecular identifiers. The full study reports these points: The long-lived group showed more naive CD4+ T cells, fewer expanded clones and increased TCR diversity than the aged group, suggesting age selection. As age increased, observed TCR beta diversity per million T cells dropped in a roughly linear way, and a significant reduction was already evident by age roughly 36. Since profiling was done on bulk unsorted PBMCs, naive and antigen-experienced compartments could not be conclusively compared. Observed TCR beta diversity correlated strongly with the percentage of naive T cells measured by flow cytometry. Estimates of total diversity from one million sequenced T cells were regarded as lower bounds and underestimates. Because donor CMV infection status was unknown, age-related changes in expanded clonotypes were potentially confounded.

Receptor libraries were prepared by 5' RACE. Sequenced on an Illumina HiSeq 2500. A second roughly 6 to 11 cycle PCR used a sample-barcoded 5' primer and a J-beta primer mix. A template-switch 5' adaptor carrying 12 random nucleotides introduced a unique molecular identifier onto each TCR beta cDNA molecule. At least 2.5 million CDR3-containing paired-end reads were obtained from each sample. First-strand cDNA synthesis was performed from all RNA using the Mint cDNA synthesis kit, with priming by a TRBC-specific oligonucleotide. All cDNA was treated with uracil-DNA glycosylase and then went through a first 18-cycle PCR with the universal primers M1SS and BC2_uni_R. On the study's bioinformatics: Normalization of each sample was performed by random selection of 1 million high-quality reads, each carrying a distinct molecular identifier. Reads with shared molecular identifiers were discarded instead of being binned into consensus sequences. MiTCR, with a Q25 quality threshold and the strictest error-elimination algorithm, was used for CDR3 identification, clonotype clustering and error correction. A nonparametric unseen species model with Euler transformation was used to estimate lower-bound total TCR beta diversity. In TCRdb, the public reads were trimmed at Q25 with fastp and aligned with MiXCR, with productive beta chains retained. Each CDR3 protein gets just one entry, which takes the most common genes and DNA from the rows behind it. TCRdb, not the original authors, processed these V and J calls. Here the sample has about 510,000 distinct CDR3 sequences; over 25% occur a single time. The ten largest account for approximately 3.6% of the sample.

The 35 to 40 donors, aged about 6 to 95 years, were systemically healthy Caucasian individuals from Russia. Each donor gave ten milliliters of peripheral blood, collected into EDTA-treated Vacutainer tubes. Ficoll-Paque density-gradient centrifugation was used to isolate PBMCs, with at least 6 million per sample. Total RNA was extracted from PBMCs with Trizol reagent, with at least 6 micrograms obtained per sample. Naive CD45RAhigh/CD27high T cell percentages were measured by flow cytometry on a PBMC aliquot from every donor. The V end gives up 2 bases and the J end 7 bases, leaving 11 bases in the junction not matched to a gene. There are 17 amino acids in the CDR3, from cysteine to phenylalanine inclusive. The DNA shown is the 51-base CDR3, in frame from base 1. CDR1 and CDR2, per the germline V gene, are SGHVS and FNYEAQ. In its sample, this clonotype was seen a few times. Its antigen is unknown. Base qualities are missing; no much larger clone stands one base away.

The sample was also linked to a second study, of T cells of mothers and their children. The second publication reports: Nine systemically healthy Caucasian individuals, comprising three mothers and their six children, were included as donors. cDNA synthesis consumed the entire amount of extracted RNA, loaded at approximately 1.5 ug RNA in each 15 ul reaction. In the second PCR, sample barcodes and 2-4 random nucleotides were introduced via the M1S primer. Over 9 million TCR beta CDR3 reads were obtained for each mother, and around 3 million reads were obtained for each child. Thymic selection similarly shapes TCR recombination output in related and unrelated pairs, with minor effect from inherited differences. Related mother-child pairs always showed normalized repertoire overlap that was slightly higher than in unrelated mother-child pairs, though the difference was never significant. No persistent microchimeric T cell clones were detected, at a sensitivity of roughly 100 clones per million clonotypes. Deep NGS was used in the study to compare the TCR beta repertoires of mothers and children and to look for features that separate related mother-child pairs from unrelated individuals. Mothers averaged about 40 +/- 4 years of age and children averaged about 10 +/- 4 years. After adapter ligation with NEBNext reagents, the libraries were sequenced on Illumina HiSeq 2000 with 100+100 nt paired-end reads. To avoid cross-contamination, the mother libraries and the child libraries were prepared a month apart and sequenced in separate runs. For each donor, somewhere between roughly 450,000 and 2,100,000 distinct TCR beta clonotypes were identified. Naive TCR beta clonotypes were estimated from low-frequency clonotypes matched to each donor's FACS-determined naive share, without sorting.

This receptor was taken from a boy aged 2 to 9 in good health. Material: blood. The chain is assembled from TRBV7-6 and TRBJ2-2, with TRBD1 identical over 9 junction bases. The CDR3 protein: CASSLKIGTGISGELFF. The DNA sequence is given as TGTGCCAGCAGCTTAAAGATAGGGACAGGGATAAGCGGGGAGCTGTTTTTT. The reference TRBV7-6 and TRBJ2-2 proteins fill in what lies around the CDR3, so the full variable domain reads GAGVSQSPRYKVTKRGQDVALRCDPISGHVSLYWYRQALGQGPEFLTYFNYEAQQDKSGLPNDRFSAERPEGSISTLTIQRTEQRDSAMYRCASSLKIGTGISGELFFGEGSRLTVL.